This T cell receptor (beta chain) was sequenced during a study of blood T cells in healthy people across ages (dated by TCRdb to the mid-2010s). Broadly, across the study: Template switching captured roughly one uniquely barcoded TCR beta cDNA molecule per two T cells in model experiments. Using deep sequencing normalized with unique cDNA molecular identifiers, the study measured how TCR beta repertoire diversity changes with age. Four age groups were formed from the donors: young (average about 15 years), middle-aged (less than 40), aged (approximately 60) and long-lived (roughly 88). To avoid experimental bias, donors of different ages were distributed randomly across sequencing lanes. Using the same blood draw, the study looked at two additional independent replicas of 1 million unique cDNA reads for two donors, one aged 18 to 30 and the other aged 80 or older. Overall results and qualifications from the work: Compared with the aged group, more naive CD4+ T cells, fewer expanded clones and increased TCR diversity were shown by the long-lived group, suggesting age selection. Estimates of total diversity based on one million sequenced T cells were considered lower bounds and underestimates. There was a strong correlation between observed TCR beta diversity and the percentage of naive T cells measured by flow cytometry. Because the CMV infection status of the donors was unknown, age-related changes in expanded clonotypes may potentially have been confounded. Since profiling was done on bulk unsorted PBMCs, naive and antigen-experienced compartments could not be conclusively compared. As age increased, observed TCR beta diversity per million T cells dropped in a roughly linear way, and a significant reduction was already evident by age 40.

Concerning this clonotype itself: No cognate antigen has been identified for it. No much larger clone exists at a distance of one base, and base qualities are not known.

Including cysteine and phenylalanine, the CDR3 has 16 amino acids. The kept DNA is CDR3 alone, 48 bases in frame from the first base. The germline V gene (reference sequence) gives CDR1 as DFQATT and CDR2 as SNEGSKA. V lost 1 base and J lost 4 bases, and the count of bases not matched to a germline gene is 4. Donors were about 36 systemically healthy Caucasian individuals from Russia aged about 6 to 100 years. Around 10 milliliters of peripheral blood were drawn from each donor into EDTA-treated Vacutainer tubes. Ficoll-Paque density-gradient centrifugation was used to isolate PBMCs, with at least 6.5 million per sample. Total RNA, at least 5 micrograms per sample, was extracted from PBMCs with Trizol reagent. For every donor, an aliquot of PBMCs went through flow cytometry to measure the percentages of naive CD45RAhigh/CD27high T cells. Receptor libraries were prepared by 5' RACE. This sample was sequenced with an Illumina HiSeq 2500. A second PCR of 7 to 11 cycles was performed with a sample-barcoded 5' primer and a J-beta primer mix. A unique molecular identifier was introduced onto each TCR beta cDNA molecule by a template-switch 5' adaptor carrying 12 random nucleotides. Each sample yielded at least 2.5 million CDR3-containing paired-end reads. First-strand cDNA was synthesized from all RNA with the Mint cDNA synthesis kit, primed by a TRBC-specific oligonucleotide. All cDNA was treated with uracil-DNA glycosylase and then went through a first 18-cycle PCR with the universal primers M1SS and BC2_uni_R. The original pipeline was this. Normalization of each sample was performed by random selection of 1 million high-quality reads, each carrying a distinct molecular identifier. Instead of being binned into consensus sequences, reads that shared molecular identifiers were thrown out. MiTCR, run with a Q25 quality threshold and the strictest error-elimination algorithm, handled CDR3 identification, clonotype clustering and error correction. A nonparametric unseen species model using Euler transformation provided a lower-bound estimate of total TCR beta diversity. The public reads were reprocessed in TCRdb via fastp at Q25 and MiXCR, keeping in-frame beta chains. When rows share a CDR3 protein, they turn into one entry using the most common DNA and genes. The V and J calls, along with clone size, are taken from TCRdb and not from the paper's own processing. In all, the sample holds about 1.7 million distinct CDR3 sequences, and 28% of those were seen once. The ten largest clones add up to over 7% of the sample.

The chain employs TRBV20-1 and TRBJ2-5, with 15 bases aligning to TRBD2. Source material: blood. The source of this sequence is a woman aged 25 to 39 in good health. The CDR3: CSARAWGLAGGETQYF. In nucleotides, the sequence is TGCAGTGCTAGAGCCTGGGGACTAGCGGGAGGAGAGACCCAGTACTTC.